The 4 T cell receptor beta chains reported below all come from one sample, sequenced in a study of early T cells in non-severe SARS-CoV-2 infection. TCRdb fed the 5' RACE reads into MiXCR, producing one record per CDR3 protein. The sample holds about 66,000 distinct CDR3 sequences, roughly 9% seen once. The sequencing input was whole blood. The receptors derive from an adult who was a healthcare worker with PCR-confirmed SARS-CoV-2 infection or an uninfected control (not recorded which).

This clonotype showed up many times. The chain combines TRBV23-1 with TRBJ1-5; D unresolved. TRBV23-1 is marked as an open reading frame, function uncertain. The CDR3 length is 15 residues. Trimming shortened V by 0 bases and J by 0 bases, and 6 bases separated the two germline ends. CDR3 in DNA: TGCGCCAGCAGTCAATCCCGAGATAGCAATCAGCCCCAGCATTTT. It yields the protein CASSQSRDSNQPQHF.

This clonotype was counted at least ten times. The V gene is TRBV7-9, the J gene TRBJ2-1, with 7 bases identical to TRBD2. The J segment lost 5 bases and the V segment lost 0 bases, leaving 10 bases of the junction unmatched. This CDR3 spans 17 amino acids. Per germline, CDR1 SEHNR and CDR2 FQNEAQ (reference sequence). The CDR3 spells CASSLAMGGSDNNEQFF. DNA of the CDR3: TGTGCCAGCAGCTTAGCGATGGGCGGGAGTGACAACAATGAGCAGTTCTTC.

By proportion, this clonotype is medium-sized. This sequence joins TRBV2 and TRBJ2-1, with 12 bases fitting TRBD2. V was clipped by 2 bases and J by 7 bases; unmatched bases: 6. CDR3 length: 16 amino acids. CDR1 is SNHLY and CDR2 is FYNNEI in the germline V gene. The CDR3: CASSENLAGGPNEQFF. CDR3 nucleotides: TGTGCCAGCAGTGAAAATCTAGCGGGAGGGCCTAATGAGCAGTTCTTC.

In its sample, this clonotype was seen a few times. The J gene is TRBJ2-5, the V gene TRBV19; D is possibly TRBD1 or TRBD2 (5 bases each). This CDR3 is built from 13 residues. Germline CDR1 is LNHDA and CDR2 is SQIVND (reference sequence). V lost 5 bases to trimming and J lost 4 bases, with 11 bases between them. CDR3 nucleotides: TGTGCCAGTAGTGGGACCCTCCGAGAGACCCAGTACTTC. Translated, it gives CASSGTLRETQYF.